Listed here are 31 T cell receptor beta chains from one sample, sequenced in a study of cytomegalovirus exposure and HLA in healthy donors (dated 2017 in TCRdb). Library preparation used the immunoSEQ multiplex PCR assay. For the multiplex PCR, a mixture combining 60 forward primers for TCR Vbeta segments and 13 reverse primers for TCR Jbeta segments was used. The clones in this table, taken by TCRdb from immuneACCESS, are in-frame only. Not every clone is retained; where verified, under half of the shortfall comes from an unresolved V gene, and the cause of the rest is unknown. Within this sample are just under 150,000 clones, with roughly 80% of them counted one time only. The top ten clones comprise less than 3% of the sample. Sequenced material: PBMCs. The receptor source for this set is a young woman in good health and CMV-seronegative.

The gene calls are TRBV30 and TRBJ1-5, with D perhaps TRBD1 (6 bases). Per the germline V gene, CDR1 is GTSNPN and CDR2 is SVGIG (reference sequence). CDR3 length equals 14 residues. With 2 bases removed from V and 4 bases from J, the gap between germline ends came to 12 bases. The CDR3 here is CAWSREQGNQPQHF. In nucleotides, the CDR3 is TGTGCCTGGAGTCGTGAACAGGGAAATCAGCCCCAGCATTTT.

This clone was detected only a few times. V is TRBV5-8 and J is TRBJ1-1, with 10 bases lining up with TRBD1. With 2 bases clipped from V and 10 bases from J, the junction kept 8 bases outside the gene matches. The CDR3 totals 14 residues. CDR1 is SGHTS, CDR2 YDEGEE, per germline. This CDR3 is CASSFTGTGDGAFF. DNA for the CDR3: TGTGCCAGCAGCTTTACCGGGACAGGGGACGGAGCTTTCTTT.

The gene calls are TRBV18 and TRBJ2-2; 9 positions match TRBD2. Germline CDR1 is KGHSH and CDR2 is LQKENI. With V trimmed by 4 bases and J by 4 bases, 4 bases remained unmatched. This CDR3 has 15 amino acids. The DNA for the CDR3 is TGTGCCAGCTCACTGCGGGAGGGCCGCACCGGGGAGCTGTTTTTT. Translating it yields CASSLREGRTGELFF.

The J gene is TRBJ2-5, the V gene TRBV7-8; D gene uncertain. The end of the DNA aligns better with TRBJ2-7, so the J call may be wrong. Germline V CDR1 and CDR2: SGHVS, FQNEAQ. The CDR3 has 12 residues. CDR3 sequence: CASSLVSYEQYF. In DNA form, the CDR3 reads TGTGCCAGCAGCTTAGTATCTTACGAGCAGTACTTC.

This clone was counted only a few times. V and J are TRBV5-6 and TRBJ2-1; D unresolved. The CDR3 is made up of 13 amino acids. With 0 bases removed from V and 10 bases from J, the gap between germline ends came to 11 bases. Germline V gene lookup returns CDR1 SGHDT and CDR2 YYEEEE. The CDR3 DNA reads TGTGCCAGCAGCTTGGAACCGCCCAGGGAGCAGTTCTTC. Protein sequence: CASSLEPPREQFF.

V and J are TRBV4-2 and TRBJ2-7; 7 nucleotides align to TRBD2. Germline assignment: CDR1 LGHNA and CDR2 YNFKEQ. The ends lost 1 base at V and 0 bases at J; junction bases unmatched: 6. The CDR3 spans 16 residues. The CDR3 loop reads CASSQGLSSGSYEQYF. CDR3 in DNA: TGTGCCAGCAGCCAAGGTCTGTCTAGCGGCTCCTACGAGCAGTACTTC.

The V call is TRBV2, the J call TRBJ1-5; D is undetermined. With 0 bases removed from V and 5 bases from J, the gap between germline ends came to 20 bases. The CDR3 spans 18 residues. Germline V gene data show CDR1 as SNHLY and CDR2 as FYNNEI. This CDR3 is CASSEAPPGSPQDQPQHF. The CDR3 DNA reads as TGTGCCAGCAGTGAAGCGCCTCCGGGAAGCCCCCAAGATCAGCCCCAGCATTTT.

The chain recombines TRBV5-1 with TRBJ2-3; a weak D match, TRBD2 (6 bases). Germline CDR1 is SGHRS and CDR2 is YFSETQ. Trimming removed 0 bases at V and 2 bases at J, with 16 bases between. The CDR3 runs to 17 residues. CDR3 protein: CASSLVRTTFFTDTQYF. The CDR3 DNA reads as TGCGCCAGCAGCTTGGTCCGGACTACGTTTTTCACAGATACGCAGTATTTT.

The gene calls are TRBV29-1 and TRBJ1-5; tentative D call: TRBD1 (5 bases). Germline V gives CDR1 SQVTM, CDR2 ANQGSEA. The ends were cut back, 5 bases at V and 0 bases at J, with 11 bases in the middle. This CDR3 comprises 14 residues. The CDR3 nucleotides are TGCAGCGTTTCCCAGGGATTTAGCAATCAGCCCCAGCATTTT. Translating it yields CSVSQGFSNQPQHF.

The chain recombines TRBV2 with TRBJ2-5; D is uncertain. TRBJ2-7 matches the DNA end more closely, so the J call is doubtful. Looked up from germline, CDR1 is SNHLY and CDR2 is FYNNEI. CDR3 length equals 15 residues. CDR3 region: CASSEASLIYYEQYF. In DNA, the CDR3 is TGTGCCAGCAGTGAAGCTTCACTGATCTACTACGAGCAGTACTTC.

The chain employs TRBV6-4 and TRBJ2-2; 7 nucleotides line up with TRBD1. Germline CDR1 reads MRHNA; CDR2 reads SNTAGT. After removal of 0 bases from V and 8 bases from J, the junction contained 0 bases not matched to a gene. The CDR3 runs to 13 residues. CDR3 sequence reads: CASSDSDRGELFF. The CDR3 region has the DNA TGTGCCAGCAGTGACTCGGACAGGGGGGAGCTGTTTTTT.

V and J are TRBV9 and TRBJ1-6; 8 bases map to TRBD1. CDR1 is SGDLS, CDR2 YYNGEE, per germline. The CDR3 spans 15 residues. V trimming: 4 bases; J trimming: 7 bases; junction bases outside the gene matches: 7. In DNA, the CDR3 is TGTGCCAGCAGCAAACAGGGGGATCGCAATTCACCCCTCCACTTT. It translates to CASSKQGDRNSPLHF.

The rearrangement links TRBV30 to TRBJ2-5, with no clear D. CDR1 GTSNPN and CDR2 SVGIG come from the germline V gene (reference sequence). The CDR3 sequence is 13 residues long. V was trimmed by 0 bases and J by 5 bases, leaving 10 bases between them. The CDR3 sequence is CAWSVLARETQYF. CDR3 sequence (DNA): TGTGCCTGGAGTGTACTTGCGAGGGAGACCCAGTACTTC.

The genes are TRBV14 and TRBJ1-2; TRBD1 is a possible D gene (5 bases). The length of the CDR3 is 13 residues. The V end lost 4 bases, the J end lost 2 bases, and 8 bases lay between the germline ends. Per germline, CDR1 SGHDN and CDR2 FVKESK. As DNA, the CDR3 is TGTGCCAGCAGCCCAGGGTGGAACTATGGCTACACCTTC. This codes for CASSPGWNYGYTF.

The DNA of the CDR3 is TGTGCCAGCACCCTGGCCGGGACAGGGTTCGAGCAGTACTTC. Amino acid sequence: CASTLAGTGFEQYF. The rearrangement uses TRBV7-9 and TRBJ2-5; 9 positions agree with TRBD1. The better agreement between TRBJ2-7 and the DNA end casts doubt on the J call. This CDR3 contains 14 residues. Germline V gene sequence: CDR1 SEHNR, CDR2 FQNEAQ (reference sequence).

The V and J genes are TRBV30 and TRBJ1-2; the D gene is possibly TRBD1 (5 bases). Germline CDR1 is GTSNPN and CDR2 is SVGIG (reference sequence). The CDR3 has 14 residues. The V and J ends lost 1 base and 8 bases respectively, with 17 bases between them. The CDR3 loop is CAWSEGRVGGGYTF. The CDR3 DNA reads TGTGCCTGGAGTGAGGGAAGGGTGGGGGGGGGCTACACCTTC.

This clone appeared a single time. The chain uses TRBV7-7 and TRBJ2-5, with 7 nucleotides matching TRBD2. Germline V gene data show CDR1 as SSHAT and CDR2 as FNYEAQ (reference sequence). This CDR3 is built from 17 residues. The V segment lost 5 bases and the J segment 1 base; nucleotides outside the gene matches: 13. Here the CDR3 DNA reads TGTGCCAGCAGCCCCTGGACTAGTCGGACAACCCAAGAGACCCAGTACTTC. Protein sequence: CASSPWTSRTTQETQYF.

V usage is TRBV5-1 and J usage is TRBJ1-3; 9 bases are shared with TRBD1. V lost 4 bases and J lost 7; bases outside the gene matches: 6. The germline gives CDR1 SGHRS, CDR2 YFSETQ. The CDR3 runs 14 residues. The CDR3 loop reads CASSQGQGFNTIYF. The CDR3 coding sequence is TGCGCCAGCAGCCAGGGACAGGGCTTCAACACCATATATTTT.

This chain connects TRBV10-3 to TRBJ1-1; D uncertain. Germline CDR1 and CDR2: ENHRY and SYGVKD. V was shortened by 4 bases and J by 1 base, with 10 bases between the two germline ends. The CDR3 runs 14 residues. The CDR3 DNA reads TGTGCCATCAGTGGTCCTGCAGGGAACACTGAAGCTTTCTTT. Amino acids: CAISGPAGNTEAFF.

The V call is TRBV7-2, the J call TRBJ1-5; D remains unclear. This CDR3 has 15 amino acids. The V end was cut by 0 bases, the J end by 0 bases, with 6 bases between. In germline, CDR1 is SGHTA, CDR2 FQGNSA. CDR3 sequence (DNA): TGTGCCAGCAGCTTAGCGCACGGTAGCAATCAGCCCCAGCATTTT. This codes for CASSLAHGSNQPQHF.

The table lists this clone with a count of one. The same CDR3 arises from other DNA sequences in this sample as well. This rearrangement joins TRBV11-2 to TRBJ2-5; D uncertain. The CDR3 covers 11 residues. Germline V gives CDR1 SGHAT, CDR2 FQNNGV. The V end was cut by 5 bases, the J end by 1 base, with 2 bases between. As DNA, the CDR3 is TGTGCCAGCAGCCTCCAAGAGACCCAGTACTTC. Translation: CASSLQETQYF.

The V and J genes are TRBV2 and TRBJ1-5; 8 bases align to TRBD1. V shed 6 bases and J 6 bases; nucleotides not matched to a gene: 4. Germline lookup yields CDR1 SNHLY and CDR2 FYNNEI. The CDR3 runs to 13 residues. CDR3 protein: CASSGQGTQPQHF. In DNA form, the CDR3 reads TGTGCCAGCAGCGGACAGGGTACTCAGCCCCAGCATTTT.

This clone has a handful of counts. The chain's CDR3 is CASSQESRVYGYTF. In DNA form, the CDR3 reads TGCGCCAGCAGCCAAGAGTCCAGGGTCTATGGCTACACCTTC. This chain uses TRBV4-1 with TRBJ1-2, with a possible D match to TRBD1 (5 bases). CDR3 length: 14 residues. Germline assignment: CDR1 MGHRA and CDR2 YSYEKL. Trimming stripped 0 bases from V and 4 bases from J, with 9 bases between.

The CDR3 region is CASSFPNGGPNTEAFF. The CDR3 nucleotides read TGTGCCAGCAGCTTCCCCAATGGGGGCCCGAACACTGAAGCTTTCTTT. The chain is built from TRBV11-2 and TRBJ1-1, with TRBD1 as a possible D gene (6 bases). CDR1 is SGHAT, CDR2 FQNNGV, per germline. The CDR3 contains 16 residues. V lost 3 bases and J 1 base, leaving 15 bases between the germline ends.

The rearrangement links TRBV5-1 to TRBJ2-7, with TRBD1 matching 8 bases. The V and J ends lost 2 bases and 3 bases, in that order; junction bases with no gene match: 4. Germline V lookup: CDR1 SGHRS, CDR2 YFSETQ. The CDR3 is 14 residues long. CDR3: CASSFRTGNYEQYF. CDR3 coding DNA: TGCGCCAGCAGCTTTCGGACAGGGAACTACGAGCAGTACTTC.

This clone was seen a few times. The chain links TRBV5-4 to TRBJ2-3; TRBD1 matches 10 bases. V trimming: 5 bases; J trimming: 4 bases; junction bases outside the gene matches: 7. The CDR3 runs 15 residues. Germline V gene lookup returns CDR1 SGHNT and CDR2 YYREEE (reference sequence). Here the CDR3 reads CASRPGTGVPDTQYF. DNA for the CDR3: TGTGCCAGCAGGCCCGGGACAGGGGTCCCAGATACGCAGTATTTT.

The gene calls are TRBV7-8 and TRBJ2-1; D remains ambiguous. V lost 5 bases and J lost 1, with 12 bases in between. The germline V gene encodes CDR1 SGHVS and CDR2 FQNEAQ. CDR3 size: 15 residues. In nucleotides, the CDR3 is TGTGCCAGCAGCCCCCTCGAGAGGTCCTACAATGAGCAGTTCTTC. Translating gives CASSPLERSYNEQFF.

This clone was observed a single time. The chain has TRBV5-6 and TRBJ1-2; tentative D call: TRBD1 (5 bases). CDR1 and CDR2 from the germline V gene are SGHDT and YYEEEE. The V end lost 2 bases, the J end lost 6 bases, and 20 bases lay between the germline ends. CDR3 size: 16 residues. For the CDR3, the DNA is TGTGCCAGCAGCTTTCTGACCCGGACAAGACTTGATGGCTACACCTTC. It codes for CASSFLTRTRLDGYTF.

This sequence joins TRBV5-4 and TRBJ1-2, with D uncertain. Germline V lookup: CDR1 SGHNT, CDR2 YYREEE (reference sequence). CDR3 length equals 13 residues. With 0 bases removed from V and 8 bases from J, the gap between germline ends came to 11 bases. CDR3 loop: CASSLGTVRGYTF. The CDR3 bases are TGTGCCAGCAGCTTGGGTACAGTTAGGGGCTACACCTTC.

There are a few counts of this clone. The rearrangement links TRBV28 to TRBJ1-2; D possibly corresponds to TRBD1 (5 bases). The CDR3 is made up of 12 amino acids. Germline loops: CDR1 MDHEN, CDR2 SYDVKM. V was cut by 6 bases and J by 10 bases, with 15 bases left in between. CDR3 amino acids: CASRAASGDYTF. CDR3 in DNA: TGTGCCAGCAGGGCAGCTTCGGGGGACTACACCTTC.

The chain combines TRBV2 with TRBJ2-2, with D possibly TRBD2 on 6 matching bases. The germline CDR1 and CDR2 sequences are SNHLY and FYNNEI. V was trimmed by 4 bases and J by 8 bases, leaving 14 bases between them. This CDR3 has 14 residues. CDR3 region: CASSAGLPQGELFF. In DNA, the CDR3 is TGTGCCAGCAGTGCGGGACTCCCCCAAGGGGAGCTGTTTTTT.